This entry concerns a single T cell receptor (beta chain). The clone's antigen remains unknown. It has no much larger one-base neighbor in the sample; base qualities were not kept. The sample belongs to a study of blood T cell repertoires in COVID-19 (dated by TCRdb to 2018 to 2020). Context from the whole study: The collaborator samples originated in the United States, Italy and Spain and spanned the acute and convalescent phases of COVID-19. The prospective study material was composed of cDNA or gDNA derived from T cells, B-cell-depleted T cells, or PBMCs. A freely available public database, intended as a resource for researchers studying the immune response to SARS-CoV-2, is where the repertoires were released. Samples came from the ongoing ImmuneRACE study (first 160 participants) plus 1,254 subjects from 6 global collaborators. Where available, HLA class I and class II types were taken from metadata supplied by the sample provider and were not determined by assay-based typing. Deeply sampled blood TCRbeta repertoires from subjects exposed to, actively infected with, or recovered from COVID-19 were included in the dataset. Nearly every sample came with metadata listing a de-identified subject ID, COVID-19 status, age in years and sex. Summary of the overall study and its limitations: Clinical and demographic metadata were provided uncurated, with the amount varying by source and participant.

Each collaborating institution followed its own protocols to collect whole blood in K2EDTA tubes. Collaborator samples were shipped for TCRbeta analysis as frozen whole blood, isolated PBMCs, or DNA extracted from either sample type. V is reduced by 0 bases and J by 1 base, leaving a spacing of 13 bases between them. The CDR3, cysteine through phenylalanine, is 16 amino acids long. Only CDR3 DNA is held: 48 bases, read in frame from base 1. In the germline V gene, CDR1 corresponds to SGHRS and CDR2 to YFSETQ. TCRbeta CDR3 regions were amplified from genomic DNA by means of the immunoSEQ Assay, a bias-controlled multiplex PCR. The paper's data handling went like this. The number of nucleated cells in each sample was estimated from the amplification of reference gene primers within the assay. To quantify the absolute abundance of each unique TCRbeta CDR3 rearrangement, sequence reads were collapsed and filtered. For each sample, productive Simpson clonality was calculated as the square root of Simpson's diversity index over productive rearrangements. TCRdb stores this immuneACCESS table with in-frame sequences only. Part of the clones is absent; in the studies checked, under half of the shortfall reflects unresolved V genes, and no reason is known for the rest. V and J calls and clone size are as listed in that table; D and trimming were resolved from the DNA. In this sample the table shows 150,000 to 200,000 clones, 70% to 90% of which occur a single time. Of the sample, about 22% falls within the top ten clones.

In this chain, TRBV5-1 is recombined with TRBJ1-2; TRBD1 might be the D gene, on 6 matching bases. The sequence was obtained from a man between 60 and 75 years old with active or convalescent COVID-19. The sample comprised peripheral blood. The nucleotide sequence reads as follows: TGCGCCAGCAGCTTGGGGACAGCATCTCTTAACTATGGCTACACCTTC. Translated, it reads CASSLGTASLNYGYTF.